Following are 17 T cell receptor beta chains from one sample sequenced in a study of T-cell memory formation after mild COVID-19. MiXCR, applied by TCRdb to the 5' RACE reads, yields one record per CDR3 protein. Of 85,000 to 120,000 distinct CDR3 sequences detected, about 17% appear once; the ten largest clones hold 25% to 30%. The material sequenced was PBMCs or a T cell subset sorted from them (not recorded which). Receptors originate from an adult woman who had mild COVID-19 (a few samples of this study predate the infection). Cell type and time point are not known.

The chain uses TRBV5-5 and TRBJ2-7; 9 bases align to TRBD1. Germline CDR1 SGHKS, CDR2 YYEKEE (reference sequence). V lost 5 bases, J lost 5 bases, and 8 bases stayed unmatched. CDR3 length: 14 amino acids. Here the CDR3 reads CASSPGTGYDEQYF. The CDR3 DNA follows: TGTGCCAGCAGTCCCGGGACAGGGTACGACGAGCAGTACTTC. Supplemented by reference TRBV5-5 and TRBJ2-7, the full variable domain reads DAGVTQSPTHLIKTRGQQVTLRCSPISGHKSVSWYQQVLGQGPQFIFQYYEKEERGRGNFPDRFSARQFPNYSSELNVNALLLGDSALYLCASSPGTGYDEQYFGPGTRLTVT.

This clonotype was seen a handful of times. This chain connects TRBV5-1 to TRBJ1-5; no clear D gene. Germline CDR1 and CDR2: SGHRS and YFSETQ. Trimming took off 0 bases at V and 0 bases at J, with 7 bases between the two ends. CDR3 size: 15 residues. This CDR3 reads CASSLAGFSNQPQHF. The CDR3 coding sequence is TGCGCCAGCAGCTTGGCCGGGTTTAGCAATCAGCCCCAGCATTTT.

This clonotype was picked up many times. The chain carries TRBV27 and TRBJ2-7; D remains ambiguous. This CDR3 region has 15 residues. Trimming took off 4 bases at V and 0 bases at J, with 13 bases between the two ends. The germline V gene encodes CDR1 MNHEY and CDR2 SMNVEV (reference sequence). CDR3 in amino acids: CASSSLLSSSYEQYF. The CDR3 DNA reads TGTGCCAGCAGTTCCCTCCTCTCTAGCTCCTACGAGCAGTACTTC.

In this sample, this clonotype turned up a few times. The gene calls are TRBV4-3 and TRBJ2-5; 8 bases align to TRBD1. CDR1 and CDR2 (germline): LGHNA, YSLEER. J lost 1 base, V lost 1 base, and 5 bases had no gene match. This CDR3 comprises 16 residues. The CDR3 region is CASSQVGDRRQETQYF. Here the CDR3 DNA reads TGCGCCAGCAGCCAAGTGGGGGACAGGCGCCAAGAGACCCAGTACTTC.

CDR3 coding DNA: TGTGCCAGCAGACTCGCAGGTGAAGCTTTCTTT. Translated: CASRLAGEAFF. V is TRBV7-8 and J is TRBJ1-1; D uncertain. V was clipped by 6 bases and J by 7 bases, with 9 bases between them. The germline V gene has CDR1 SGHVS and CDR2 FQNEAQ. This CDR3 is built from 11 residues. Full variable domain (missing parts from reference TRBV7-8 and TRBJ1-1): GAGVSQSPRYKVAKRGQDVALRCDPISGHVSLFWYQQALGQGPEFLTYFQNEAQLDKSGLPSDRFFAERPEGSVSTLKIQRTQQEDSAVYLCASRLAGEAFFGQGTRLTVV.

The table lists this clonotype with many counts. The chain has TRBV5-1 and TRBJ2-1, with 11 positions matching TRBD1. The CDR3 covers 16 residues. Germline assignment: CDR1 SGHRS and CDR2 YFSETQ. V was clipped by 0 bases and J by 8 bases; unmatched bases: 7. The CDR3 nucleotides read TGCGCCAGCAGCTTGGTCGGCGGACAGGGGGCCTATGAGCAGTTCTTC. Translation gives CASSLVGGQGAYEQFF.

This clonotype showed up many times. V gene TRBV7-9 combines with J gene TRBJ2-5; TRBD1 aligns across 8 bases. CDR3 length equals 18 residues. Unmatched junction bases numbered 18, after V lost 7 bases and J lost 2 bases. Per germline, CDR1 SEHNR and CDR2 FQNEAQ (reference sequence). CDR3 nucleotide sequence: TGTGCCAGCACCCGGGGACCGGGGACAGGAGCCGTACAAGAGACCCAGTACTTC. Amino acid sequence: CASTRGPGTGAVQETQYF. Full variable domain (remainder filled in from reference TRBV7-9 and TRBJ2-5): DTGVSQNPRHKITKRGQNVTFRCDPISEHNRLYWYRQTLGQGPEFLTYFQNEAQLEKSRLLSDRFSAERPKGSFSTLEIQRTEQGDSAMYLCASTRGPGTGAVQETQYFGPGTRLLVL.

This rearrangement joins TRBV7-9 to TRBJ1-3; D remains unclear. Germline CDR1 and CDR2: SEHNR and FQNEAQ (reference sequence). This CDR3 comprises 12 residues. Trimming pared 5 bases from V and 4 bases from J, leaving 6 bases between. The CDR3 spells CASSPGGNTIYF. CDR3 coding DNA: TGTGCCAGCAGCCCCGGAGGAAACACCATATATTTT.

J is TRBJ1-1 and V is TRBV13; 7 nucleotides align to TRBD1. Germline CDR1 and CDR2: PRHDT and FYEKMQ (reference sequence). Germline trimming cut 2 bases from V and 5 bases from J; bases unmatched to any gene: 5. The CDR3 runs 14 residues. The CDR3 DNA follows: TGTGCCAGCAGCTTACCCAGGGGGGGAACTGAAGCTTTCTTT. Translated, it gives CASSLPRGGTEAFF.

The genes are TRBV7-2 and TRBJ2-1, with D perhaps given as TRBD1 or TRBD2 (5 bases each). CDR3 length: 16 residues. The V gene's germline CDR1 is SGHTA and CDR2 FQGNSA. Trimming removed 4 bases at V and 0 bases at J, with 13 bases between. The CDR3 sequence: CASSWGDSLSYNEQFF. CDR3 nucleotides: TGTGCCAGCAGCTGGGGAGACAGTCTCTCCTACAATGAGCAGTTCTTC. Combining the CDR3 with reference TRBV7-2 and TRBJ2-1 gives the whole variable domain GAGVSQSPSNKVTEKGKDVELRCDPISGHTALYWYRQSLGQGLEFLIYFQGNSAPDKSGLPSDRFSAERTGGSVSTLTIQRTQQEDSAVYLCASSWGDSLSYNEQFFGPGTRLTVL.

J is TRBJ2-1 and V is TRBV7-9, with a possible D match to TRBD1 (6 bases). Trimming pared 5 bases from V and 10 bases from J, leaving 18 bases between. This CDR3 region has 14 residues. CDR1 and CDR2 (germline): SEHNR, FQNEAQ (reference sequence). DNA for the CDR3: TGTGCCAGCAGCCCAAGCAAGGGGGTTGGCGAGCAGTTCTTC. This encodes CASSPSKGVGEQFF.

This clonotype was counted between two and nine times. The rearrangement joins TRBV11-2 to TRBJ2-7, with D unclear. This CDR3 region has 11 residues. The V gene's germline CDR1 is SGHAT and CDR2 FQNNGV. V lost 4 bases and J 7 bases, leaving 8 bases between the germline ends. CDR3 sequence (DNA): TGTGCCAGCAGCTACAGTGGTGAGCAGTACTTC. This gives the protein CASSYSGEQYF.

This clonotype has a handful of counts. The chain combines TRBV4-1 with TRBJ2-1, with D possibly TRBD1 on 6 matching bases. CDR3 size: 16 residues. Trimming left V 0 bases short and J 8 bases short, with 17 bases between. The germline V gene has CDR1 MGHRA and CDR2 YSYEKL. The CDR3 is CASSQDRDTRGDEQFF. The CDR3 DNA is TGCGCCAGCAGCCAAGATCGGGACACCCGAGGCGATGAGCAGTTCTTC.

The rearrangement uses TRBV28 and TRBJ2-7; TRBD2 agrees at 7 bases. The CDR3 contains 15 residues. After removal of 8 bases from V and 8 bases from J, the junction contained 18 bases not matched to a gene. Germline V gene sequence: CDR1 MDHEN, CDR2 SYDVKM. This chain's CDR3 is CASSTRPGGSPQQYF. The CDR3 DNA is TGTGCCAGCTCAACCAGGCCCGGCGGGAGTCCGCAGCAGTACTTC.

The chain uses TRBV29-1 and TRBJ2-7, with TRBD1 identical over 8 bases. V trimming: 6 bases; J trimming: 0 bases; junction bases outside the gene matches: 7. Germline CDR1 SQVTM, CDR2 ANQGSEA. There are 14 residues in the CDR3. CDR3 sequence reads: CSVPQGANSYEQYF. In nucleotides, the CDR3 is TGCAGCGTGCCCCAGGGGGCGAACTCCTACGAGCAGTACTTC.

This rearrangement joins TRBV2 to TRBJ2-3; D unresolved. The CDR3 spans 15 residues. Trimming removed 3 bases from V and 0 bases from J, with 10 bases in between. Per the germline V gene, CDR1 is SNHLY and CDR2 is FYNNEI. DNA for the CDR3: TGTGCCAGCAGTGAGAGCGTTAGGAGCACAGATACGCAGTATTTT. This encodes CASSESVRSTDTQYF.

This clonotype was counted a few times. The chain joins TRBV7-9 to TRBJ2-5, with TRBD2 matching 11 bases. This CDR3 is 14 amino acids long. Trimming cost V 6 bases and J 5 bases; bases outside gene matches: 5. Germline V gives CDR1 SEHNR, CDR2 FQNEAQ (reference sequence). CDR3 in amino acids: CASRLAGEGETQYF. CDR3 DNA: TGTGCCAGCAGACTAGCGGGAGAAGGGGAGACCCAGTACTTC.